One and the same sample provided the 10 T cell receptor beta chains below, sequenced in a study of T cell responses to AZD1222 COVID-19 vaccine. Sequencing used immunoSEQ multiplex PCR; TCRdb keeps in-frame clones, though not all of them. The repertoire has over 85,000 clones, approximately 86% of them found once; the top ten carry 4% to 6%. This sample comprised peripheral blood, obtained on day 0 of AZD1222 vaccination. The receptors stem from an adult in good health.

This sequence joins TRBV9 and TRBJ2-6, with D perhaps matching TRBD1 or TRBD2 (6 bases each). The CDR3 consists of 18 residues. Trimming removed 4 bases at V and 0 bases at J, with 17 bases between. Germline loops: CDR1 SGDLS, CDR2 YYNGEE. As DNA, the CDR3 is TGTGCCAGCAGCCCTAGGGCCAAGGGGGGCTCTGGGGCCAACGTCCTGACTTTC. It encodes CASSPRAKGGSGANVLTF. The complete variable domain, with remaining parts taken from reference TRBV9 and TRBJ2-6, reads DSGVTQTPKHLITATGQRVTLRCSPRSGDLSVYWYQQSLDQGLQFLIQYYNGEERAKGNILERFSAQQFPDLHSELNLSSLELGDSALYFCASSPRAKGGSGANVLTFGAGSRLTVL.

This chain joins TRBV6-5 and TRBJ1-2; 7 nucleotides agree with TRBD1. The CDR3 has 12 amino acids. With V trimmed by 6 bases and J by 6 bases, 4 bases remained unmatched. Germline assignment: CDR1 MNHEY and CDR2 SVGAGI. For the CDR3, the DNA is TGTGCCAGCAGCGACAGGGTCCATGGCTACACCTTC. This codes for CASSDRVHGYTF.

This clone was seen only once. The rearrangement uses TRBV5-1 and TRBJ1-2; the D gene is possibly TRBD1 (6 bases). Per the germline V gene, CDR1 is SGHRS and CDR2 is YFSETQ. The CDR3 is made up of 14 amino acids. Trimming removed 4 bases at V and 2 bases at J, with 12 bases between. The CDR3 DNA reads as TGCGCCAGCAGCACCTCCGGGACAAACTATGGCTACACCTTC. Translation: CASSTSGTNYGYTF.

This chain connects TRBV6-5 to TRBJ2-2; tentative D call: TRBD1 (6 bases). Germline assignment: CDR1 MNHEY and CDR2 SVGAGI. The length of the CDR3 is 14 residues. V was clipped by 8 bases and J by 4 bases, with 14 bases between them. CDR3 amino acids: CASRLQGTTGELFF. In DNA form, the CDR3 reads TGTGCCAGCCGCTTGCAGGGGACCACCGGGGAGCTGTTTTTT.

The chain combines TRBV7-9 with TRBJ1-2; D ambiguous. The CDR3 is made up of 13 amino acids. Germline V gene data show CDR1 as SEHNR and CDR2 as FQNEAQ (reference sequence). Between the trimmed V and J ends, which lost 2 bases and 4 bases, there was a span of 8 bases. The CDR3 coding sequence is TGTGCCAGCAGCTTAATTGGATCCTATGGCTACACCTTC. Protein sequence: CASSLIGSYGYTF.

The rearrangement joins TRBV7-2 to TRBJ2-7; tentative D call: TRBD2 (5 bases). V lost 1 base, J lost 0 bases, and 7 bases lay in between. CDR3 length: 14 amino acids. Germline values: CDR1 SGHTA, CDR2 FQGNSA. This CDR3 reads CASSLVSGSYEQYF. CDR3 bases: TGTGCCAGCAGCTTAGTAAGCGGCTCCTACGAGCAGTACTTC.

CDR3 coding DNA: TGTGCCAGCAGCCAAGGGGCAGCCAATTTCTATGGCTACACCTTC. Translated, it gives CASSQGAANFYGYTF. V gene TRBV3-1 (or the pseudogene TRBV3-2) combines with J gene TRBJ1-2; D is uncertain. Germline CDR1 reads LGHDT; CDR2 reads YNNKEL (reference sequence). The V gene lost 1 base and the J gene lost 4 bases, with 13 bases spanning the gap. This CDR3 region has 15 residues.

V gene TRBV5-1 combines with J gene TRBJ1-3; 7 bases map to TRBD1. Trimming at V came to 4 bases and at J to 0 bases, leaving 7 bases not matched to a gene. There are 16 residues in the CDR3. Germline V gene sequence: CDR1 SGHRS, CDR2 YFSETQ. CDR3 region: CASSMDRPGSGNTIYF. The CDR3 DNA is TGCGCCAGCAGCATGGACAGGCCGGGCTCTGGAAACACCATATATTTT. The full variable domain, with the rest looked up from reference TRBV5-1 and TRBJ1-3, is KAGVTQTPRYLIKTRGQQVTLSCSPISGHRSVSWYQQTPGQGLQFLFEYFSETQRNKGNFPGRFSGRQFSNSRSEMNVSTLELGDSALYLCASSMDRPGSGNTIYFGEGSWLTVV.

The chain links TRBV19 to TRBJ2-1; maybe TRBD2 (5 bases). CDR3 length: 15 residues. In germline, CDR1 is LNHDA, CDR2 SQIVND (reference sequence). The V and J ends lost 10 bases and 9 bases respectively, with 25 bases between them. This CDR3 is CANYRRRIVWSEQFF. In nucleotides, the CDR3 is TGTGCCAATTACCGGAGGCGCATTGTGTGGAGTGAGCAGTTCTTC.

The rearrangement joins TRBV18 to TRBJ1-1, with a weak D call TRBD1 (6 bases). Looked up from germline, CDR1 is KGHSH and CDR2 is LQKENI. With 3 bases removed from V and 4 bases from J, the gap between germline ends came to 15 bases. The CDR3 is 15 residues long. The CDR3 here is CASSPQQGRGTEAFF. The CDR3 DNA is TGTGCCAGCTCACCCCAACAGGGAAGGGGCACTGAAGCTTTCTTT.